This TCR beta chain emerged from a study of CD8+CD57+ T cells in acquired aplastic anemia. In the study overall: Yields of DNA that came from sorted CD4+ and CD8+ cells averaged approximately 3.5 ug.

Comment on this clonotype: Antigen: not known.

Patients sequenced had flow cytometry evidence of CD8+CD57+ cell expansion. Study conclusions and caveats: Patients and controls were not found to differ significantly in CD8+ Simpson's diversity.

The template for TCR beta VDJ and CDR3 sequence profiling was genomic DNA. TCRdb reprocessed the reads via MiXCR and lists one record per CDR3 protein. The sample lists 200,000 to 250,000 distinct CDR3 sequences, approximately 65% occurring once. Germline CDR1 KGHDR, CDR2 SFDVKD. The V gene end was trimmed by 4 bases and the J gene end by 0 bases; junction bases not matched to a gene: 4. The CDR3 length is 15 residues. Input material: sorted CD4+, CD8+, or CD8+CD57+ T cells (not recorded which) from PBMCs. The chain is built from TRBV24-1 and TRBJ1-2, with 7 bases matching TRBD1. This clonotype was sampled from a human donor with aplastic anemia. CDR3 nucleotides: TGTGCCACCAGTGACCGACAGGGCCCTAACTATGGCTACACCTTC. This translates into CATSDRQGPNYGYTF.